This T cell receptor beta chain stems from a study of OX40 agonist ivuxolimab in advanced cancers. The wider study: Partial responses were recorded for three patients, including one with hepatocellular carcinoma and two with cutaneous melanoma.

The data were produced by immunoSEQ multiplex PCR, yet TCRdb's version contains in-frame clones alone and is incomplete. The profile shows around 100,000 clones, 95% to 96% of them singletons. V was shortened by 1 base and J by 6 bases, with 10 bases between the two germline ends. The CDR3 spans 13 residues. Germline assignment: CDR1 LGHNA and CDR2 YSLEER. Material: CD4+ or CD8+ T cells sorted from blood, obtained in a trial of the OX40 agonist ivuxolimab. This receptor was taken from an adult with an advanced solid tumor such as melanoma, head and neck, liver or kidney cancer. This chain joins TRBV4-3 and TRBJ2-7; no firm D call. Here the CDR3 reads CASSQAFLGEQYF. The CDR3 DNA reads as TGCGCCAGCAGCCAAGCTTTTTTGGGCGAGCAGTACTTC.